This T cell receptor (beta chain) was recorded in a study of beta chain features in type 1 diabetes. The CDR3 extends over 15 amino acids. V was cut by 5 bases and J by 12 bases, with 23 bases left in between. Germline CDR1 is SEHNR and CDR2 is FQNEAQ (reference sequence). What was sequenced were expressed TCRB transcripts, since all of the isolated RNA had been reverse transcribed. Data came from immunoSEQ multiplex PCR; TCRdb stores just in-frame clones and leaves some out. The repertoire includes about 350,000 clones, about 19% of them detected once, and around 0.04% sits in the top ten. Purities over 98% were achieved in all sorted populations.

This receptor was identified in a young woman in good health. Material for sequencing was naive CD4+ T cells from blood. The V call is TRBV7-9, the J call TRBJ2-1; a possible D gene is TRBD2 (6 bases). CDR3 sequence (DNA): TGTGCCAGCAGCCCCCCGGGGCTAGCGAGGACGGGGCAGTTCTTC. Protein: CASSPPGLARTGQFF.